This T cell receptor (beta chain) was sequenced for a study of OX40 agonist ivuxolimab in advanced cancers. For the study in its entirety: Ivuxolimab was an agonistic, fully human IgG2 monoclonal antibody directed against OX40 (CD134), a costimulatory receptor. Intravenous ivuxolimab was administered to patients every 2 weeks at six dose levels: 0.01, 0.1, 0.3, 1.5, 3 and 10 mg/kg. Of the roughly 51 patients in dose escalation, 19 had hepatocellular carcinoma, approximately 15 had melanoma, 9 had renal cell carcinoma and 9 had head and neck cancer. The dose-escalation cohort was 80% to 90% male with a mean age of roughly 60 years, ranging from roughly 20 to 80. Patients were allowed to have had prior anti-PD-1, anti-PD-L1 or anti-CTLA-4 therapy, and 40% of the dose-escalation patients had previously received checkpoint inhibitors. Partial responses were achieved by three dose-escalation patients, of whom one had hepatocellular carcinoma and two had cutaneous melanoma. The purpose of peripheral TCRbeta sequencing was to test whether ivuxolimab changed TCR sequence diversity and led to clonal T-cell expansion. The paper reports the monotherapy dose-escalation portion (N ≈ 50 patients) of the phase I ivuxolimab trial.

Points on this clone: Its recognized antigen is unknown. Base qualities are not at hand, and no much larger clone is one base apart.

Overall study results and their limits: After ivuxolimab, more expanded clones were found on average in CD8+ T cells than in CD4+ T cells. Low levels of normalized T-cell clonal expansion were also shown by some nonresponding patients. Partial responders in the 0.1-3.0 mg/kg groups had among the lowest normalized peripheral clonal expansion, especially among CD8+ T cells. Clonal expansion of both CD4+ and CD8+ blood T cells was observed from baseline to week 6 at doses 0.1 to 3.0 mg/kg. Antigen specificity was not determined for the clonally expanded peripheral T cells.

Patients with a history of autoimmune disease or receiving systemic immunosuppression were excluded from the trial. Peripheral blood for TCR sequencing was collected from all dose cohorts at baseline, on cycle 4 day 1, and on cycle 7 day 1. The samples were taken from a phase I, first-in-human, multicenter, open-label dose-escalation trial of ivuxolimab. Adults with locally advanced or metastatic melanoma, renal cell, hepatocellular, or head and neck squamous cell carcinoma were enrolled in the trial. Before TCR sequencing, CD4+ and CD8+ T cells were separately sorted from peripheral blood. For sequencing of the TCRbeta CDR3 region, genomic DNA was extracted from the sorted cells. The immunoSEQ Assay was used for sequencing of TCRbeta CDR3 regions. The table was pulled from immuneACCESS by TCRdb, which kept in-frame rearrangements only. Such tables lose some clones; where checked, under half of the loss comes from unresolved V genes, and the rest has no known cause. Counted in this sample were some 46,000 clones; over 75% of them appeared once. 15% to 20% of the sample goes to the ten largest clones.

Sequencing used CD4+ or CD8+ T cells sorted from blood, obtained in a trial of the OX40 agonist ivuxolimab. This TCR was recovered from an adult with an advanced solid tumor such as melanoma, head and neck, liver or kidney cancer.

The nucleotide sequence reads TGTGCCAGCAGTGAATATGCGGACTGGGATTCACCCCTCCACTTT. It is translated as CASSEYADWDSPLHF. The chain was built from TRBV25-1 and TRBJ1-6, with no confidently assigned D gene. The CDR3, from cysteine to phenylalanine, totals 15 residues. Only CDR3 DNA remains: 45 bases, in frame from the first base. V loses 0 bases of germline sequence and J loses 8 bases, and the interval between the two ends is 11 bases. CDR1 MGHDK and CDR2 SYGVNS are derived from the germline V gene.